This T cell receptor beta chain stems from a study of Ad26.COV2.S vaccination and SARS-CoV-2 variants. The germline CDR1 and CDR2 sequences are SNHLY and FYNNEI. Trimming cost V 8 bases and J 11 bases, with 18 bases left between them. The length of the CDR3 is 12 residues. Generated by immunoSEQ multiplex PCR, the TCRdb table keeps only in-frame clones and is missing some. Of approximately 420,000 clones in the sample, 70% to 90% were seen once. Treatment described: over 15 received Ad26.COV2.S at low or high dose, single or two shots; 5 received placebo; per-sample allocation not given. Specimen acquisition occurred on day 63 following the initial vaccine or placebo injection.

The specimen was peripheral blood, collected in a trial of Ad26.COV2.S vaccine versus placebo. The TCR originated in a person between 18 and 65 years old who received the Ad26.COV2.S COVID-19 vaccine or a placebo. The chain couples TRBV2 to TRBJ1-2, with TRBD1 as a possible D gene (5 bases). CDR3 sequence: CASDPGLLAYTF. CDR3 DNA sequence: TGTGCCAGCGACCCGGGACTTCTCGCTTACACCTTC.